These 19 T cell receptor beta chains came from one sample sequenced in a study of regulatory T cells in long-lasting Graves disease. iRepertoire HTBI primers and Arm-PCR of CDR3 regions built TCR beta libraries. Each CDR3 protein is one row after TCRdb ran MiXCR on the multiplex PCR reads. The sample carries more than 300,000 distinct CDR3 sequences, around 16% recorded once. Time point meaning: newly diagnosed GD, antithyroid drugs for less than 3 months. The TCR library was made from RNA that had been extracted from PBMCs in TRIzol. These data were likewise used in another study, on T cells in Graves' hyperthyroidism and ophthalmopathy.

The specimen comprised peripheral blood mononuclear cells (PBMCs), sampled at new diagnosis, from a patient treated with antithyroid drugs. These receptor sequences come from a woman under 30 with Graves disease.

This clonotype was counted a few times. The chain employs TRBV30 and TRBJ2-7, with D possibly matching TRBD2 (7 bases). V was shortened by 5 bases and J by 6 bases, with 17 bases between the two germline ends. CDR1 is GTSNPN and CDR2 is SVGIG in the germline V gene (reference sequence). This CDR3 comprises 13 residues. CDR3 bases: TGTGCCTGGGCCGGGGGAGGGGGGCGCGAGCAGTACTTC. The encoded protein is CAWAGGGGREQYF. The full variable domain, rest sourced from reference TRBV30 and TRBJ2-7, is SQTIHQWPATLVQPVGSPLSLECTVEGTSNPNLYWYRQAAGRGLQLLFYSVGIGQISSEVPQNLSASRPQDRQFILSSKKLLLSDSGFYLCAWAGGGGREQYFGPGTRLTVT.

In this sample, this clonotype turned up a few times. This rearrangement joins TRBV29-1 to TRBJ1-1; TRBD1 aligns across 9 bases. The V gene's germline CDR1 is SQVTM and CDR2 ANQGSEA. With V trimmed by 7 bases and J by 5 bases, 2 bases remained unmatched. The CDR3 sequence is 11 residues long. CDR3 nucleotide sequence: TGCAGCGGGGGACAGGGAACTGAAGCTTTCTTT. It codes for CSGGQGTEAFF.

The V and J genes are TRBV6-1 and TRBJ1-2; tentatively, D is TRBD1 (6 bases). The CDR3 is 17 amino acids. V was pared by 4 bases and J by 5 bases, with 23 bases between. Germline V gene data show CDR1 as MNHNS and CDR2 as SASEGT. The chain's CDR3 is CASSGSAMGGSPYGYTF. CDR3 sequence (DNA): TGTGCCAGCAGTGGGTCCGCAATGGGGGGCTCCCCGTATGGCTACACCTTC.

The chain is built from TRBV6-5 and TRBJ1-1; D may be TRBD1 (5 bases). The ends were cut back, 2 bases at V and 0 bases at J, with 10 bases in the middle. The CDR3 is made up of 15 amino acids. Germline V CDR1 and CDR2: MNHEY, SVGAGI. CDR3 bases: TGTGCCAGCAGTTACGAGACAGAGCTGAACACTGAAGCTTTCTTT. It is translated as CASSYETELNTEAFF.

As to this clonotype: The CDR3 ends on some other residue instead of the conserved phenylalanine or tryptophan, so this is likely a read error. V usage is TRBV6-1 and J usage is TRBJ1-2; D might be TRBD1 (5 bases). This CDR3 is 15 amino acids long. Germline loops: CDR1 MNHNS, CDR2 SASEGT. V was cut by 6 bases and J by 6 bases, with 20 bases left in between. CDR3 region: CASSPQGRERHGYTL. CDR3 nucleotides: TGTGCCAGCAGCCCCCAGGGTAGGGAGCGACATGGCTACACCCTC.

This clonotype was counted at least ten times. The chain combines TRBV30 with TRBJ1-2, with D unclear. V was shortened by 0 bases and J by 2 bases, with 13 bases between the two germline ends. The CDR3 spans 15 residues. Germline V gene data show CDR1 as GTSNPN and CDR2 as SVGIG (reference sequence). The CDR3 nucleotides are TGTGCCTGGAGTGTGCGGAGGGAGGTGAACTATGGCTACACCTTC. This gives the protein CAWSVRREVNYGYTF.

The CDR3 DNA follows: TGTGCCAGCAGCCAAGACTTACTGGAGACCCAGTACTTC. Protein sequence: CASSQDLLETQYF. V usage is TRBV14 and J usage is TRBJ2-5; D is unresolved. Germline V CDR1 and CDR2: SGHDN, FVKESK. This CDR3 is 13 amino acids long. Trimming cost V 0 bases and J 5 bases, with 7 bases left between them.

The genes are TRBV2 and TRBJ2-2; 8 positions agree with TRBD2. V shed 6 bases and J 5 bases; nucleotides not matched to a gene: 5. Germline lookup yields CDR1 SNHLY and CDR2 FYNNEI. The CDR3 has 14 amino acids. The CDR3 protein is CASSPIAGTGELFF. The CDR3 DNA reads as TGTGCCAGCAGCCCTATAGCGGGGACCGGGGAGCTGTTTTTT.

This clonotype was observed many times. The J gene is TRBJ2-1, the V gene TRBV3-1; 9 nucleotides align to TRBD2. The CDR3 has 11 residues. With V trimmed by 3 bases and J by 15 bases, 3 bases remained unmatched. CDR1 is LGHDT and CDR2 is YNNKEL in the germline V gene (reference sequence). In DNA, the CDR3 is TGTGCCAGCAGCCAGCGGGGGGGTGTGTTCTTC. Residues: CASSQRGGVFF.

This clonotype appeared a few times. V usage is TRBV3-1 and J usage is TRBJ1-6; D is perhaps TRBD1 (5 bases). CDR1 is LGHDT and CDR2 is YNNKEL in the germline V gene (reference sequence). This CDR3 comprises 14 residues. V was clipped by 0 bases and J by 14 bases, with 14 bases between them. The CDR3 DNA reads TGTGCCAGCAGCCAAGACAGGGAGCGCGGGGCCCTCCACTTT. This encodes CASSQDRERGALHF.

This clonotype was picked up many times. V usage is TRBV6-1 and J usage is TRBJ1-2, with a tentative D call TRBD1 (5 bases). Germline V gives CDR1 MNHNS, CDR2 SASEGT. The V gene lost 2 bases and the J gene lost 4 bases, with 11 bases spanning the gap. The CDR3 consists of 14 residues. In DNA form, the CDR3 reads TGTGCCAGCAGTGAAAGTGGGGGTGGCTATGGCTACACCTTC. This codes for CASSESGGGYGYTF.

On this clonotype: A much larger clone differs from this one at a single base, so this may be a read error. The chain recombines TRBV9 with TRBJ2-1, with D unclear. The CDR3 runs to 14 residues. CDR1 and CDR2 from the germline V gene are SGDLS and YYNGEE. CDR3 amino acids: CASSAPPLGNEQSF. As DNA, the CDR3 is TGTGCCAGCAGCGCTCCCCCTTTAGGGAATGAGCAGTCCTTC. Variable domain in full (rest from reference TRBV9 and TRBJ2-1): DSGVTQTPKHLITATGQRVTLRCSPRSGDLSVYWYQQSLDQGLQFLIQYYNGEERAKGNILERFSAQQFPDLHSELNLSSLELGDSALYFCASSAPPLGNEQSFGPGTRLTVL.

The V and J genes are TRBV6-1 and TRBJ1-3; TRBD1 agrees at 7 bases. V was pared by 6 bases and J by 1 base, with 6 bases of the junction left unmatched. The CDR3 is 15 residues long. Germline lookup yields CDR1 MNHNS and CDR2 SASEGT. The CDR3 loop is CASRPPGQSGNTIYF. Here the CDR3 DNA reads TGTGCCAGCAGACCACCGGGACAGTCTGGAAACACCATATATTTT.

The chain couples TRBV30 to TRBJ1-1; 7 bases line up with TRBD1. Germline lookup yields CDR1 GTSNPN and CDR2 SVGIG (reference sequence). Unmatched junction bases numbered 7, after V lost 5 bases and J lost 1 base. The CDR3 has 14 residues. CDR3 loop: CAWETGLGNTEAFF. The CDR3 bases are TGTGCCTGGGAGACAGGGTTGGGGAACACTGAAGCTTTCTTT.

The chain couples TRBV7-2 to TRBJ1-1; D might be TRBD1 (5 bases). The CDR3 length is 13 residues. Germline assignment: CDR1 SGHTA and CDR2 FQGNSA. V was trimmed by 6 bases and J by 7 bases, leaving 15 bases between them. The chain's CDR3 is CASSKQASYEAFF. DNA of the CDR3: TGTGCCAGCAGTAAACAGGCCTCCTATGAAGCTTTCTTT. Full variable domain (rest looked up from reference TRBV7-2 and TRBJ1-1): GAGVSQSPSNKVTEKGKDVELRCDPISGHTALYWYRQSLGQGLEFLIYFQGNSAPDKSGLPSDRFSAERTGGSVSTLTIQRTQQEDSAVYLCASSKQASYEAFFGQGTRLTVV.

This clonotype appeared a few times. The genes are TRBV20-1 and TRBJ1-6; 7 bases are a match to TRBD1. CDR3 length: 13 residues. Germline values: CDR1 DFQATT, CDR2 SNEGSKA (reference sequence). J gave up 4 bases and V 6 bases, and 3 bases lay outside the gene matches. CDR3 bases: TGCAGTGCGGGGACAGCTTATAATTCACCCCTCCACTTT. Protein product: CSAGTAYNSPLHF.

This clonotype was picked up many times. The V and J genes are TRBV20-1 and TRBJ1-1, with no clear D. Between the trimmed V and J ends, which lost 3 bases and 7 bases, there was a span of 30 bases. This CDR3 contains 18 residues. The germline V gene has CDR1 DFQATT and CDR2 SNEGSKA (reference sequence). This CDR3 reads CSASPVKPGLLIVDEAFF. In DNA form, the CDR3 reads TGCAGTGCTAGTCCCGTCAAACCCGGGCTCCTAATTGTAGATGAAGCTTTCTTT.

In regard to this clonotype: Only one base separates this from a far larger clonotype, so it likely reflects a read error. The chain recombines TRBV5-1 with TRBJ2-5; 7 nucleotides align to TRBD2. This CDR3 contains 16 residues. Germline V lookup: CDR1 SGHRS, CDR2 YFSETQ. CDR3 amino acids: CASSLGEKRGSEPQYF. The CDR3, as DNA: TGTGCCAGCAGCTTAGGCGAGAAGCGGGGATCAGAGCCCCAGTACTTC.

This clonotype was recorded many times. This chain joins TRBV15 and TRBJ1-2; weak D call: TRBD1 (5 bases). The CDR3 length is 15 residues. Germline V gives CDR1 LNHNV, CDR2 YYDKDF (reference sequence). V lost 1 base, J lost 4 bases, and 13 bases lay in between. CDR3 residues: CATSRVMAGSYGYTF. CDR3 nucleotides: TGTGCCACCAGCAGAGTCATGGCAGGGAGCTATGGCTACACCTTC.